This T cell receptor beta chain was identified during a study of blood T cell repertoires in COVID-19. At the level of the study: The origin of the acute and convalescent COVID-19 samples was the United States, Italy and Spain.

The CDR3 runs 11 residues. Per the germline V gene, CDR1 is DFQATT and CDR2 is SNEGSKA (reference sequence). With 3 bases removed from V and 4 bases from J, the gap between germline ends came to 6 bases. Original analysis: Estimation of nucleated cell counts was performed using reference gene primer amplification. Produced via immunoSEQ multiplex PCR; TCRdb's table is partial and in-frame only. The V and J calls and the clone size are those of that table, but D and trimming were determined from the DNA. The sample lists 95,000 to 150,000 clones, about 80% occurring once. The V gene is TRBV20-1, the J gene TRBJ1-1; D remains unclear. The TCR sequence derives from a man in his 60s with active or convalescent COVID-19. The sample consisted of peripheral blood. CDR3 bases: TGCAGTGCTAGCGGTGTCACTGAAGCTTTCTTT. As protein: CSASGVTEAFF.